This section outlines one T cell receptor (beta chain) sequence together with its context. Its recognized antigen is unknown. No much larger clonotype is one base removed from it; base qualities were not supplied. The entry originates in a study of blood T cell repertoires in COVID-19 (dated by TCRdb to 2018 to 2021). Context from the whole study: Samples covering the acute and convalescent phases of COVID-19 were provided by collaborators in the United States, Italy and Spain. The material from the prospective study consisted of cDNA or gDNA derived from T cells, B-cell-depleted T cells, or PBMCs. The dataset comprised deeply sampled blood TCRbeta repertoires from subjects exposed to, actively infected with, or recovered from COVID-19. The repertoires were made available in a free public database intended to serve as a resource for research on the immune response to SARS-CoV-2. Samples were obtained from the ongoing ImmuneRACE study (first 160 participants) and from 1,254 subjects provided by 6 global collaborators. Sample metadata almost always included a de-identified subject ID, COVID-19 status, age in years and sex. Where available, HLA class I and class II types were taken from metadata supplied by the sample provider and were not determined by assay-based typing. General findings and caveats noted by the study authors: The quantity of clinical and demographic metadata differed by source and by participant and was supplied without curation.

Each collaborating institution followed its own protocols to collect whole blood in K2EDTA tubes. Collaborator samples were shipped for TCRbeta analysis as frozen whole blood, isolated PBMCs, or DNA extracted from either sample type. Per the germline V gene (reference sequence), DFQATT is the CDR1 and SNEGSKA is the CDR2. Inclusive of the bounding cysteine and phenylalanine, the CDR3 is 10 residues long. Only the CDR3 portion is preserved as DNA: 30 bases, with reading frame beginning at the first base. V loses 3 bases of germline sequence and J loses 15 bases, and the interval between the two ends is 11 bases. TCRbeta CDR3 regions were amplified from genomic DNA by means of the immunoSEQ Assay, a bias-controlled multiplex PCR. In the source study's methods: Within the assay, amplification of reference gene primers was used to estimate how many nucleated cells each sample contained. Sequence reads were collapsed and filtered to measure the absolute abundance of every unique TCRbeta CDR3 rearrangement. For each sample, productive Simpson clonality was calculated as the square root of Simpson's diversity index over productive rearrangements. TCRdb took this table from immuneACCESS and kept in-frame rearrangements with V and J called. Such tables lack part of the clones; where checked against another copy, unresolved V genes explain under half of the gap, and the rest is unexplained. V, J and clone size are those of that table, while D and trimming were read from the DNA. The sample table contains around 99,000 clones; only one count was recorded for less than 85% of them. In total, the top ten clones hold 15% to 20% of the sample.

This chain joins TRBV20-1 to TRBJ1-4; the D gene is perhaps TRBD1, on 5 matching bases. The TCR sequence derives from a woman aged 55-69 years with acute or convalescent COVID-19. Material: peripheral blood. The CDR3 protein is CSASREVLFF. The bases are TGCAGTGCTAGCAGGGAGGTTTTGTTTTTT.